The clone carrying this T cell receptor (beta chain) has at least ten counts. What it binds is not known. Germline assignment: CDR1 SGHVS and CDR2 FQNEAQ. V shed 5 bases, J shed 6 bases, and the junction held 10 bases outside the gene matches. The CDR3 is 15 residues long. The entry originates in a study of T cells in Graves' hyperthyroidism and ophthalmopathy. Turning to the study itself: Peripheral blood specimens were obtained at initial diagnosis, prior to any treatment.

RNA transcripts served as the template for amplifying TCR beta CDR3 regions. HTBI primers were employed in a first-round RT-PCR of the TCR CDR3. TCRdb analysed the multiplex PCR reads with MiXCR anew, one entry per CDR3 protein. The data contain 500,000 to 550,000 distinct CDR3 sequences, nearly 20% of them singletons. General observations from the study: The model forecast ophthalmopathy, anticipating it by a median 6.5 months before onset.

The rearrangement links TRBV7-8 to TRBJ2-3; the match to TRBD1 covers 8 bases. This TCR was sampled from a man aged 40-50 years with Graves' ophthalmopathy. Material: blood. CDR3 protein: CASSPPGTGGDTQYF. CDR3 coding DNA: TGTGCCAGCAGCCCGCCGGGGACAGGAGGGGATACGCAGTATTTT.